These T cell receptor beta chains were read from a single sample in a study of T cell repertoires in cytomegalovirus infection. Their antigen targets remain unknown. TCRdb reprocessed the reads via MiXCR and lists one record per CDR3 protein. There are fewer than 950,000 distinct CDR3 sequences in the sample; approximately 30% occur only once, and 9.5% to 15% lies in the top ten. The starting material was cultured CD8+ T cells from PBMCs, obtained from culture after CMV antigen stimulation. The origin of the receptors is a human donor in good health (CMV status not recorded). Some clones in this sample may be carry-over from other donors' samples. CDR3s include the opening cysteine and the closing phenylalanine or tryptophan.

>TRBJ1-5|TRBV28
CASSFFADQPQHF
>TRBJ1-5|TRBV28
CASSRRPHEDNQPQHF
>TRBJ2-7|TRBV5-6
CASSLGDSYYEQYF
>TRBJ2-3|TRBV28
CASSFFAGAEDTQYF
>TRBJ2-2|TRBV4-1
CASSQEEGAGTGELFF
>TRBJ2-2|TRBV5-5
CASSYLAGGSPSANTGELFF
>TRBJ2-1|TRBV11-2
CASSEPGTGNYNEQFF
>TRBJ1-5|TRBV27
CASMAGSNQPQHF
>TRBJ1-2|TRBV7-9
CASSLAPGESLVSTF
>TRBJ1-1|TRBV2
CASPPGRSSEAFF
>TRBJ1-2|TRBV13
CASSLEGQRKNYGYTF
>TRBJ1-2|TRBV12-3/TRBV12-4
CASSLGRGRIYGYTF
>TRBJ1-1|TRBV4-3
CASSQDLRGRIRNTEAFF
>TRBJ1-2|TRBV4-1
CASSQEGPYYGYTF
>TRBJ2-6|TRBV25-1
CASSEFFGTGVSGANVLTF
>TRBJ2-3|TRBV10-3
CAIRETAGRPQDTQYF
>TRBJ2-7|TRBV27
CASSLSGGVYEQYF
>TRBJ2-3|TRBV19
CASRQESTDTQYF
>TRBJ2-4|TRBV5-1
CASSLESPEDIQYF
>TRBJ2-5|TRBV11-2
CASSSQLVGEETQYF
>TRBJ1-5|TRBV12-3/TRBV12-4
CASRSGSLPQHF
>TRBJ2-2|TRBV12-3/TRBV12-4
CASSPYRDRHNTGELFF
>TRBJ2-3|TRBV9
CASSVEGSTSTDTQYF
>TRBJ2-7|TRBV6-5
CASSYFTGGSYEQYF
>TRBJ1-2|TRBV27
CASSSVGLHDYTF
>TRBJ1-1|TRBV6-1
CASSSGQRYTEAFF